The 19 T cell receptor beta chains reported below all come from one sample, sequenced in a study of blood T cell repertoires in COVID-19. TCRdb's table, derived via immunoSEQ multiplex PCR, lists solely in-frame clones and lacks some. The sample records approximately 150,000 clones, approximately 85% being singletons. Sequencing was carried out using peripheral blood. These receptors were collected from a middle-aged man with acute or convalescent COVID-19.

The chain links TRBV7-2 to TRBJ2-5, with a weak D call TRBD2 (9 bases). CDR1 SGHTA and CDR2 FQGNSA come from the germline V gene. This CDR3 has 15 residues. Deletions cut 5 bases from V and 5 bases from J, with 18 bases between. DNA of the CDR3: TGTGCCAGCAGCCAGGGGGCTAGCGGGGCCGAGACCCAGTACTTC. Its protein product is CASSQGASGAETQYF.

CDR3 in amino acids: CASSLAGRRGSNYGYTF. CDR3 coding DNA: TGTGCCAGCAGCTTAGCCGGGAGACGGGGAAGTAACTATGGCTACACCTTC. This sequence joins TRBV11-3 and TRBJ1-2; no clear D gene. CDR3 length: 17 residues. Germline V CDR1 and CDR2: SGHNT, YENEEA. V was pared by 1 base and J by 1 base, with 16 bases between.

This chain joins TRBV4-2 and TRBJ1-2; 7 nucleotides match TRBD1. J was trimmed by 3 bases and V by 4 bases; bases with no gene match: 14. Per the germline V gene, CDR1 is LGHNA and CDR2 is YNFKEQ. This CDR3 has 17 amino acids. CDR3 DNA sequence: TGTGCCAGCAGCCGAGCCACGGGACAGCCGAGTTACTATGGCTACACCTTC. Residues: CASSRATGQPSYYGYTF.

The CDR3 DNA is TGTGCCAGCAGTGAAACCGGGACAGGGGCGTTATATGGCTACACCTTC. It codes for CASSETGTGALYGYTF. The V gene is TRBV6-1, the J gene TRBJ1-2, with TRBD1 matching over 10 bases. J lost 5 bases, V lost 2 bases, and 8 bases had no gene match. Per germline, CDR1 MNHNS and CDR2 SASEGT. CDR3 length equals 16 residues.

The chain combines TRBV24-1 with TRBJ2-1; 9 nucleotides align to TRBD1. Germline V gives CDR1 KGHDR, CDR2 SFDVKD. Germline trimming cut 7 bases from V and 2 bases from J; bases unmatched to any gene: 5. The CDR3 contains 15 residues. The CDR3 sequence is CATSLGQGPYNEQFF. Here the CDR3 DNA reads TGTGCCACCAGCCTAGGACAGGGGCCCTACAATGAGCAGTTCTTC.

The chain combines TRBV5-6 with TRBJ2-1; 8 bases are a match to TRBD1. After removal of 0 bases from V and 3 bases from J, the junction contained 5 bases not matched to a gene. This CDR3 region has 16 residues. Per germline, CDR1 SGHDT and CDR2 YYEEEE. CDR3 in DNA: TGTGCCAGCAGCTTGGATACAGGGGGTAACTACAATGAGCAGTTCTTC. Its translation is CASSLDTGGNYNEQFF. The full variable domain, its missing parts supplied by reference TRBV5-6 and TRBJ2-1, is DAGVTQSPTHLIKTRGQQVTLRCSPKSGHDTVSWYQQALGQGPQFIFQYYEEEERQRGNFPDRFSGHQFPNYSSELNVNALLLGDSALYLCASSLDTGGNYNEQFFGPGTRLTVL.

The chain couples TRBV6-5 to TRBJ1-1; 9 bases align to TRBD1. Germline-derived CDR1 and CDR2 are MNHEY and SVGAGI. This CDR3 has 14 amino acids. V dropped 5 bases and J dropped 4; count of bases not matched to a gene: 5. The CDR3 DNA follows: TGTGCCAGCAGTACAGGGGGCGTCCGCACTGAAGCTTTCTTT. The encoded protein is CASSTGGVRTEAFF.

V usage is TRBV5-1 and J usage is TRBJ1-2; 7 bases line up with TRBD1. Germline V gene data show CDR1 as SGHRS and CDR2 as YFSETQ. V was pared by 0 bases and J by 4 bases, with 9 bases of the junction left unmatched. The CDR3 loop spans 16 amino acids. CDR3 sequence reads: CASSLAGGDSPYGYTF. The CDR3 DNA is TGCGCCAGCAGCTTGGCGGGTGGGGACAGCCCCTATGGCTACACCTTC. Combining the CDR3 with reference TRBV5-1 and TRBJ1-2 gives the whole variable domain KAGVTQTPRYLIKTRGQQVTLSCSPISGHRSVSWYQQTPGQGLQFLFEYFSETQRNKGNFPGRFSGRQFSNSRSEMNVSTLELGDSALYLCASSLAGGDSPYGYTFGSGTRLTVV.

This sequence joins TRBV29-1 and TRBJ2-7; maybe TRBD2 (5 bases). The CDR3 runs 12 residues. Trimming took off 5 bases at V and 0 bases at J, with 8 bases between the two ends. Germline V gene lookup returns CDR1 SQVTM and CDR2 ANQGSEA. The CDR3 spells CSVRAGSYEQYF. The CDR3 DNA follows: TGCAGCGTTCGGGCGGGCTCCTACGAGCAGTACTTC.

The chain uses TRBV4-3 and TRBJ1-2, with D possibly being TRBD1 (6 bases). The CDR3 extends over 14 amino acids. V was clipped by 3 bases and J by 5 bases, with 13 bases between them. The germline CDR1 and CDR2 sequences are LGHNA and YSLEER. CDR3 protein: CASSQETGPYGYTF. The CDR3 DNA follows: TGCGCCAGCAGCCAGGAAACAGGGCCTTATGGCTACACCTTC.

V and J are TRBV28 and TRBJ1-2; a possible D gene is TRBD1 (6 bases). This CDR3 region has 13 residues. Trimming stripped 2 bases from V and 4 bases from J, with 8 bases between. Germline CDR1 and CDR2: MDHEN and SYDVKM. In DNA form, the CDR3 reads TGTGCCAGCAGTTTAGGGACAACCTATGGCTACACCTTC. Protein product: CASSLGTTYGYTF.

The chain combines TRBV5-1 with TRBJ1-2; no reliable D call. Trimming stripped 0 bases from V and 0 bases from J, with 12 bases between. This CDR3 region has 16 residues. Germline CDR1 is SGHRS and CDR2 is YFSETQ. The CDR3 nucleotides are TGCGCCAGCAGCTTGGCCCTCTTTTCAGCTAACTATGGCTACACCTTC. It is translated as CASSLALFSANYGYTF.

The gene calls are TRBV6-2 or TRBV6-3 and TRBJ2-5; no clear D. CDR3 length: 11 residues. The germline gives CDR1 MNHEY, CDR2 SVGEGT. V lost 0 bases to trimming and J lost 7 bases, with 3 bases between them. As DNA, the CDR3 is TGTGCCAGCAGTTACTCGAGGACCCAGTACTTC. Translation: CASSYSRTQYF.

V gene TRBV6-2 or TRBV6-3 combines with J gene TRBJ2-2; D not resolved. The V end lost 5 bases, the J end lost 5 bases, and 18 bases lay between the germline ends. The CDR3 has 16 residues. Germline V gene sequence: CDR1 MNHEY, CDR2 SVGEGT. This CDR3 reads CASSRLEPILTGELFF. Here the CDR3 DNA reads TGTGCCAGCAGTCGACTGGAGCCTATTTTAACCGGGGAGCTGTTTTTT.

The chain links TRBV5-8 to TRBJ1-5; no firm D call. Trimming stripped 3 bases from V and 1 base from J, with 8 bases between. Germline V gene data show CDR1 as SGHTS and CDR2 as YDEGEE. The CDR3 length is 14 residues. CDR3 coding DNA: TGTGCCAGCAGCTCCACAAGAAGCAATCAGCCCCAGCATTTT. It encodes CASSSTRSNQPQHF.

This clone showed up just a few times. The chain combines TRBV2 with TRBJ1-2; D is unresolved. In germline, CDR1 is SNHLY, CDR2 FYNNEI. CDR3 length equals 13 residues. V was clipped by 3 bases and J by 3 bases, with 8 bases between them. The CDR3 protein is CASSESGYYGYTF. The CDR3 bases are TGTGCCAGCAGTGAGTCCGGGTACTATGGCTACACCTTC.

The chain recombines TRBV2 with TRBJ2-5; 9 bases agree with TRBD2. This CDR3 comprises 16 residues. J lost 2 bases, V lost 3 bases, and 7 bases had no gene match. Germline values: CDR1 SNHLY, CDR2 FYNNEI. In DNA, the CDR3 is TGTGCCAGCAGTGATGGGATAGCGGGGGAGCAAGAGACCCAGTACTTC. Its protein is CASSDGIAGEQETQYF.

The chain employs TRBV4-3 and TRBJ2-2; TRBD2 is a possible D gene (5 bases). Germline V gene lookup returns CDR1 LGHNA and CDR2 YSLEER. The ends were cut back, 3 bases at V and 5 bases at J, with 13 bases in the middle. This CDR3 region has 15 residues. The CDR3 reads CASSQATGSTGELFF. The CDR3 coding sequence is TGCGCCAGCAGCCAGGCCACGGGATCGACCGGGGAGCTGTTTTTT.

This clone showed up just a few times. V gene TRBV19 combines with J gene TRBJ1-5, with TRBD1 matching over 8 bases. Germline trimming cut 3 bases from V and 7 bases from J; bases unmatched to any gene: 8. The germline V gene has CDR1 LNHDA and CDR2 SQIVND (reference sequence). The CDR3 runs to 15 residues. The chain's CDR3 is CASSMDRVWQQPQHF. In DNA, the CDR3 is TGTGCCAGTAGTATGGACAGGGTCTGGCAGCAGCCCCAGCATTTT.